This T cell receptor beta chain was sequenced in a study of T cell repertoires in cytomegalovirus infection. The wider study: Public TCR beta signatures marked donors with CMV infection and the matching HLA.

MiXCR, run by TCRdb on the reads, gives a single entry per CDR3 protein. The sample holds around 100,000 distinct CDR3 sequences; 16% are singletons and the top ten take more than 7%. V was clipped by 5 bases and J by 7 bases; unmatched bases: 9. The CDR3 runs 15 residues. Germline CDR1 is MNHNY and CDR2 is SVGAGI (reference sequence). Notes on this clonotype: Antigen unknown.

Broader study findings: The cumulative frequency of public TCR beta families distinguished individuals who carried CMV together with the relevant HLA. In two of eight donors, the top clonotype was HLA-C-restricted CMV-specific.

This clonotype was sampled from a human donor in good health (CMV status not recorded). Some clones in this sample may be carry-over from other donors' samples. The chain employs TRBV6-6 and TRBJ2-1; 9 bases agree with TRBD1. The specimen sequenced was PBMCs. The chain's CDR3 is CASSLWGTGRNEQFF. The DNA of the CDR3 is TGTGCCAGCAGTCTTTGGGGGACAGGGCGGAATGAGCAGTTCTTC.